Below, one T cell receptor beta chain is given with its context. The germline V gene has CDR1 SGHDN and CDR2 FVKESK. The V end lost 1 base, the J end lost 1 base, and 13 bases lay between the germline ends. This CDR3 comprises 16 residues. Clones were sequenced by immunoSEQ multiplex PCR, and TCRdb holds only the in-frame ones, with some missing. The table records some 640,000 clones, roughly 86% of them present only once. This specimen comes from a study of shared T cell receptors in the human thymus. The same data also contributed to another study, on human thymus T cells.

The sample taken for sequencing was thymocytes. The gene calls are TRBV14 and TRBJ1-1; D possibly corresponds to TRBD1 (6 bases). This TCR was sampled from a boy under two years old with a congenital heart defect. This CDR3 reads CASSQVARTENTEAFF. DNA of the CDR3: TGTGCCAGCAGCCAAGTTGCGCGGACAGAGAACACTGAAGCTTTCTTT.